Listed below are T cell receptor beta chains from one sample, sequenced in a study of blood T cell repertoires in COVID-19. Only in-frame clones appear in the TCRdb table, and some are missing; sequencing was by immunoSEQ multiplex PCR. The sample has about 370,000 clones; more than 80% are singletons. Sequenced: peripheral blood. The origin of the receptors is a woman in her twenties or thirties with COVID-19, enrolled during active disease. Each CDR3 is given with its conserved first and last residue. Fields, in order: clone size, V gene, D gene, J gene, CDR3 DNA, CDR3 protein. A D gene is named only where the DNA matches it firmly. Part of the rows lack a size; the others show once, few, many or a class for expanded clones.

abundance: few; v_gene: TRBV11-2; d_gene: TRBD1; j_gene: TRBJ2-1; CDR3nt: TGTGCCAGCAGCTTATGGGACAGTAGGTACAATGAGCAGTTCTTC; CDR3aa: CASSLWDSRYNEQFF
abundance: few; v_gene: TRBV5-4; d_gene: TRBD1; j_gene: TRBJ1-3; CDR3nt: TGTGCCAGCAGCCACGACAGGGTGGGGAACACCATATATTTT; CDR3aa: CASSHDRVGNTIYF
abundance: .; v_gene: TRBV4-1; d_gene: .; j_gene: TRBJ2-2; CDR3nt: TGCGCCAGCAACCCTACGACAGGAAGGAACACCGGGGAGCTGTTTTTT; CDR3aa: CASNPTTGRNTGELFF
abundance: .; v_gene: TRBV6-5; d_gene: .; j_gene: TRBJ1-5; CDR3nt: TGTGCCAGCAGTTATAGCCAGGGGAGCAATCAGCCCCAGCATTTT; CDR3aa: CASSYSQGSNQPQHF
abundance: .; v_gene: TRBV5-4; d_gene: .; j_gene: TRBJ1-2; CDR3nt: TGTGCCAGCAGCTTAATGGCGGGCAACTATGGCTACACCTTC; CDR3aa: CASSLMAGNYGYTF
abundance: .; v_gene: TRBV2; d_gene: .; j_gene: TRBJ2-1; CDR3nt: TGTGCCAGCAGTGAAATTCGGGGATACAATGAGCAGTTCTTC; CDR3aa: CASSEIRGYNEQFF
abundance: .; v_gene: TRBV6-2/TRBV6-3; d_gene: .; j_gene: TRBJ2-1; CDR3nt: TGTGCTAGCAGTTACTCACGGAGCTCCTACAATGAGCAGTTCTTC; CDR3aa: CASSYSRSSYNEQFF
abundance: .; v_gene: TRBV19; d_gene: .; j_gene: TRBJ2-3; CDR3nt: TGTGCCAGTAGTTTCTCCACAGATACGCAGTATTTT; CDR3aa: CASSFSTDTQYF
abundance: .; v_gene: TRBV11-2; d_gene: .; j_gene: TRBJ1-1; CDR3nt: TGTGCCAGCAGAAAAGAAGCAGGAGGGAACACTGAAGCTTTCTTT; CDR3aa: CASRKEAGGNTEAFF
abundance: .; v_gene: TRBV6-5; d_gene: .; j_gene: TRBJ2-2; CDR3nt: TGTGCCAGCCTACCGGACTATAACACCGGGGAGCTGTTTTTT; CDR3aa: CASLPDYNTGELFF
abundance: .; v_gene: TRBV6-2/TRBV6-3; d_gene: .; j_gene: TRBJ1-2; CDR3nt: TGTGCCAGCAGTTACTCGGGGGGGTCCGATGGCTACACCTTC; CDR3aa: CASSYSGGSDGYTF
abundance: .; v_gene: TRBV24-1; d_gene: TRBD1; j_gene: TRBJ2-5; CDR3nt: TGTGCCACCAGTGACCGGGACAGGGGGCACCAAGAGACCCAGTACTTC; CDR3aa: CATSDRDRGHQETQYF
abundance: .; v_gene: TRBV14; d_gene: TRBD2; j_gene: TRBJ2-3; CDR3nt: TGTGCCAGCAGCCCGCGGACTAGCGGGAGTGCAGATACGCAGTATTTT; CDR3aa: CASSPRTSGSADTQYF
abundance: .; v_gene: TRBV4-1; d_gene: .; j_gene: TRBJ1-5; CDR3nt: TGCGCCAGCAGCTCCCGGACAGGCAATCAGCCCCAGCATTTT; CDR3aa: CASSSRTGNQPQHF
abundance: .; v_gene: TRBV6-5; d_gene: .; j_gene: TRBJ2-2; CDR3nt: TGTGCCAGCAGTTCCTGGACTGCCGGGGAGCTGTTTTTT; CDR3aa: CASSSWTAGELFF
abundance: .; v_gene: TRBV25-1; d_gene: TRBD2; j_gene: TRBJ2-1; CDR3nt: TGTGCCAGCAGTGATATGCGGGGGGTAGCGGGTCCGTACAATGAGCAGTTCTTC; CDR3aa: CASSDMRGVAGPYNEQFF
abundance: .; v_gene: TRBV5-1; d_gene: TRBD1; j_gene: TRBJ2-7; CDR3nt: TGCGCCAGCAGCTATGGACAGGGGTCGGGCGGTCCGCAGTACTTC; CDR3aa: CASSYGQGSGGPQYF
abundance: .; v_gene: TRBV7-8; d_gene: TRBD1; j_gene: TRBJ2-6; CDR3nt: TGTGCCAGCAGCTTACTGACAGGGCGGTTATCTGGGGCCAACGTCCTGACTTTC; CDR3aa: CASSLLTGRLSGANVLTF
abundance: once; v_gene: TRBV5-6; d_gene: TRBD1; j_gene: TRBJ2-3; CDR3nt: TGTGCCAGCAGCGGAACAGGGGAATCGGCAGATACGCAGTATTTT; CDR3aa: CASSGTGESADTQYF
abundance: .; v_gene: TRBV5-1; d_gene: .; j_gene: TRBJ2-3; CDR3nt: TGCGCCAGCAGCTTGTATGGACAGTTCACAGATACGCAGTATTTT; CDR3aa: CASSLYGQFTDTQYF
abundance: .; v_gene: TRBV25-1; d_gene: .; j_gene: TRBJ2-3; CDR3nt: TGTGCCAGCAGGGAGGGAGTACCCCTCGACCCAGATACGCAGTATTTT; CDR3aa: CASREGVPLDPDTQYF
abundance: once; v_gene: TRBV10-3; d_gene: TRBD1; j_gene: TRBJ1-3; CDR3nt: TGTGCCATCAGTGAGGGGGACAGAGGAAACACCATATATTTT; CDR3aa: CAISEGDRGNTIYF
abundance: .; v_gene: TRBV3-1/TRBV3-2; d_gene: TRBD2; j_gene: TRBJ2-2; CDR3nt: TGTGCCAGCGGACGGACTAGACCGAACACCGGGGAGCTGTTTTTT; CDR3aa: CASGRTRPNTGELFF
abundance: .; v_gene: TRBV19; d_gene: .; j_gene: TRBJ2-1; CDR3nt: TGTGCCAGTAGTATGGTTGGGGGAGGCGTTTACAATGAGCAGTTCTTC; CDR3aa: CASSMVGGGVYNEQFF
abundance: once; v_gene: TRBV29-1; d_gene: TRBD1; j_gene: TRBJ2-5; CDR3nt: TGCAGCGCCGACAGGGGCCAGGAGACCCAGTACTTC; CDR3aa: CSADRGQETQYF
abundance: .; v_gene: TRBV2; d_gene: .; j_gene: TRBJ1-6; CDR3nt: TGTGCCAGCAGGGGACATAAGAGCTCCTATAATTCACCCCTCCACTTT; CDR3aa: CASRGHKSSYNSPLHF
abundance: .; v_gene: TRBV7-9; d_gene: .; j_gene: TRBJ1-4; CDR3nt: TGTGCCAGCAGCCCCGATGGTCGTAGCCTGTTTTTT; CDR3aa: CASSPDGRSLFF
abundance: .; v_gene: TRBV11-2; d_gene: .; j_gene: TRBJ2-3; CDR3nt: TGTGCCAGCAGCTTTTTACAGGATCATACGCAGTATTTT; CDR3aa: CASSFLQDHTQYF
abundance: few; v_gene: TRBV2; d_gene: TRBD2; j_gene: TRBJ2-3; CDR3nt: TGTGCCAGCAGAGCTCCGGGACTAGCGGGGGGTTCCACAGATACGCAGTATTTT; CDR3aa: CASRAPGLAGGSTDTQYF
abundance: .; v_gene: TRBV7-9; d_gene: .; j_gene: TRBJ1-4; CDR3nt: TGTGCCAGCAGCCGCCTGGGGGCATCTGAAAAACTGTTTTTT; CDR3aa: CASSRLGASEKLFF
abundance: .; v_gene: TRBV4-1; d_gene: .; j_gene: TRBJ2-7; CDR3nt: TGCGCCAGCAGCCAAGTGGGGGCAGCCCACGAGCAGTACTTC; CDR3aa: CASSQVGAAHEQYF
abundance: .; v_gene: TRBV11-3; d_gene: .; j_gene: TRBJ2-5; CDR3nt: TGTGCCAGCAGCTTTATGCCGGGACTCCAAGAGACCCAGTACTTC; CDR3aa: CASSFMPGLQETQYF
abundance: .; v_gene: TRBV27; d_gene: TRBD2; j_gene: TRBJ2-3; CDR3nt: TGTGCCAGCACCCGGGGGGGCAGTAGCACAGATACGCAGTATTTT; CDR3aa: CASTRGGSSTDTQYF
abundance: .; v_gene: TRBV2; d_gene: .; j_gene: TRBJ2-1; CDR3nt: TGTGCCAGCAACGGCAGACTGTACAATGAGCAGTTCTTC; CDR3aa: CASNGRLYNEQFF
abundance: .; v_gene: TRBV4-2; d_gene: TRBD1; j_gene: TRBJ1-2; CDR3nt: TGTGCCAGCAGCCAAGACCGGACAGGGGAGGGTGTATACTATGGCTACACCTTC; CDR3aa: CASSQDRTGEGVYYGYTF
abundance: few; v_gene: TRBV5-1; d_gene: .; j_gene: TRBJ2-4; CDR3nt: TGCGCCAGCAGCCCGGACTTCTTAGCCAAAAACATTCAGTACTTC; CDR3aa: CASSPDFLAKNIQYF